This TCR beta chain was captured by sequencing in a study of blood T cell repertoires in COVID-19. Study-level information: Italy, Spain and the United States were the sources of the convalescent and acute COVID-19 samples. In each case, the material was cDNA or gDNA derived from T cells, B-cell-depleted T cells, or PBMCs.

The length of the CDR3 is 15 residues. Germline-derived CDR1 and CDR2 are MDHEN and SYDVKM. With 6 bases clipped from V and 4 bases from J, the junction kept 9 bases outside the gene matches. Source study methods: Reference gene primers were amplified, and this amplification served to estimate nucleated cell counts. Clones were sequenced by immunoSEQ multiplex PCR, and TCRdb holds only the in-frame ones, with some missing. The V and J calls and the clone size are those of that table, but D and trimming were determined from the DNA. The table shows around 150,000 clones, with 65% to 85% occurring only once.

Specimen: peripheral blood. The clonotype comes from a man aged 45 to 65 with active or convalescent COVID-19. This chain uses TRBV28 with TRBJ2-7; 10 bases map to TRBD2. The CDR3 sequence: CASSRPGLARYEQYF. The CDR3 DNA is TGTGCCAGCAGCCGCCCGGGACTAGCGAGGTACGAGCAGTACTTC.